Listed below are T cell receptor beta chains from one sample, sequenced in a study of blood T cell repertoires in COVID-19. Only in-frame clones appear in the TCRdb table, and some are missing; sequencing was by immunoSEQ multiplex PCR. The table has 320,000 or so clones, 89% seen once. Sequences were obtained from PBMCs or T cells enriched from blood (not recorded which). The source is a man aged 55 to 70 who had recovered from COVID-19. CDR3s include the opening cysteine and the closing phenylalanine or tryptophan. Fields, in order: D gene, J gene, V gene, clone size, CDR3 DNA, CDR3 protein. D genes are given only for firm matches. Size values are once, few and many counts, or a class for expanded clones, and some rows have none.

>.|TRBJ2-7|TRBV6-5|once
TGTGCCAGCAGCGCCGGGACAACCTCCTACGAGCAGTACTTC
CASSAGTTSYEQYF
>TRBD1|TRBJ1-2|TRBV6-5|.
TGTGCCAGCAGCCCCGACAGGGGAACCGGCTACACCTTC
CASSPDRGTGYTF
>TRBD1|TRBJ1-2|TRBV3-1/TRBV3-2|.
TGTGCCAGCAGCCAAGGGGGAATAAGGGGGCGCTACTATGGCTACACCTTC
CASSQGGIRGRYYGYTF
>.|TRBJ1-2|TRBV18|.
TGTGCCAGTGAACGACAGGAAGGCTATGGCTACACCTTC
CASERQEGYGYTF
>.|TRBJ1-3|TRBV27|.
TGTGCCAGCAGTTTAACAGGGAGCTCTGGAAACACCATATATTTT
CASSLTGSSGNTIYF
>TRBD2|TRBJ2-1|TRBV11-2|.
TGTGCCAGCAGCCCGGGACTAGCGGGAGGGCCGGCTGAGCAGTTCTTC
CASSPGLAGGPAEQFF
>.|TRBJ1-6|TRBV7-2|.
TGTGCCAGCAGCTTATATGGGGCCGCTACCAATTCACCCCTCCACTTT
CASSLYGAATNSPLHF
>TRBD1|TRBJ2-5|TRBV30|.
TGTGCCTGGGACAGGGGAGATCGTACCCAGTACTTC
CAWDRGDRTQYF
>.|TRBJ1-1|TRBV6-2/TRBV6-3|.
TGTGCCAGCAGTTACTCCGGCGGAGCCCAGGGAACTGAAGCTTTCTTT
CASSYSGGAQGTEAFF
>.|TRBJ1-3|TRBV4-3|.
TGCGCCAGCAGCCAAGAATGGGGCGGAGCTGGAAACACCATATATTTT
CASSQEWGGAGNTIYF
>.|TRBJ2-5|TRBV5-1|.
TGCGCCAGCAGATGGGGGCAGGAAGAGACCCAGTACTTC
CASRWGQEETQYF
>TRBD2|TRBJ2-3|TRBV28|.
TGTGCCAGCAGTTTGTTAACGGGAGGGACAGATACGCAGTATTTT
CASSLLTGGTDTQYF
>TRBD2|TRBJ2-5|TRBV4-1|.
TGCGCCAGCAGCCAAGATCGAGGCGGGACTAGCGACCAAGAGACCCAGTACTTC
CASSQDRGGTSDQETQYF
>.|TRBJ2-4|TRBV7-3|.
TGTGCCAGCAGCTTAAATCGGGAATTTGGCATTCAGTACTTC
CASSLNREFGIQYF
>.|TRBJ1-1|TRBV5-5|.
TGTGCCAGCAGCGCGGGCCCCCTCGGGAGGAACACTGAAGCTTTCTTT
CASSAGPLGRNTEAFF
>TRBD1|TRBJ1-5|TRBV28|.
TGTGCCAGCAGTGTCAGGGGGCCGGAGCAGCCCCAGCATTTT
CASSVRGPEQPQHF
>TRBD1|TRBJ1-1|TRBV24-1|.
TGTGCCACCAGTGATCCGAGGACAGGGTCGAGTTACACTGAAGCTTTCTTT
CATSDPRTGSSYTEAFF
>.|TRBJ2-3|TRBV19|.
TGTGCCAGTAGTGGTAGAGGAGCGCGCACAGATACGCAGTATTTT
CASSGRGARTDTQYF
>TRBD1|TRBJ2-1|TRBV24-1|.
TGTGCCACCAGTGACCGGGACAGGGGATCCTACAATGAGCAGTTCTTC
CATSDRDRGSYNEQFF
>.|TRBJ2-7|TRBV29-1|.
TGCAGCGTCCTTAAGGGGTTCTCCTACGAGCAGTACTTC
CSVLKGFSYEQYF
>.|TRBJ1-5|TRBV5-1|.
TGCGCCAGCAGCCCCGTCCCGGGGGGAAATCAGCCCCAGCATTTT
CASSPVPGGNQPQHF
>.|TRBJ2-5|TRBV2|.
TGTGCCAGCAGGAACCAGGGTAACCAAGAGACCCAGTACTTC
CASRNQGNQETQYF
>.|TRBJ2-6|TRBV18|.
TGTGCCAGCTCCCACTCTGGGGCCAACGTCCTGACTTTC
CASSHSGANVLTF
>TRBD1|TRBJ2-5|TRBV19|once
TGTGCCAGTAGTAAGACAGGGACCGAGCAAGAGACCCAGTACTTC
CASSKTGTEQETQYF
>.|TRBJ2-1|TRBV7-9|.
TGTGCCAGCAGCGGTTCCGGGACACCAGGTAATGAGCAGTTCTTC
CASSGSGTPGNEQFF
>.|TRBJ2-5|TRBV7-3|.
TGTGCCAGCAGTGGGGGCAGCCCGGTAGAGACCCAGTACTTC
CASSGGSPVETQYF
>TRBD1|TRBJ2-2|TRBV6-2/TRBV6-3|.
TGTGCCAGCAGTTATCGACAGGGGGCGTCGGGGAGCCTCTTTTTT
CASSYRQGASGSLFF
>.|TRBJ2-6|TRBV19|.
TGTGCCAGTAGTTCGAACAGTGGCGGGGCCAACGTCCTGACTTTC
CASSSNSGGANVLTF
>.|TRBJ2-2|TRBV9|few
TGTGCCAGCAGCGTAGGAGAACCGAACACCGGGGAGCTGTTTTTT
CASSVGEPNTGELFF
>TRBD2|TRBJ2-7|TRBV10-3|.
TGTGCCACCCAGCGGGAGGTCGGAGCTCGATCCTACGAGCAGTACTTC
CATQREVGARSYEQYF
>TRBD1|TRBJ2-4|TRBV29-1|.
TGCAGCGTCCGCGGCCTAGGGACAGGGGGCATAAACATTCAGTACTTC
CSVRGLGTGGINIQYF
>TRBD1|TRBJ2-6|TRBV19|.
TGTGCCAGTACTACAGGGGCGGCGGGGGCCAACGTCCTGACTTTC
CASTTGAAGANVLTF
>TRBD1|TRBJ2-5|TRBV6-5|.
TGTGCCAGCAGCGACAGGGAGTACGGAGAGACCCAGTACTTC
CASSDREYGETQYF
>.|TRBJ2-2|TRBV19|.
TGTGCCAGCCGGGTTACTCCGAACACCGGGGAGCTGTTTTTT
CASRVTPNTGELFF
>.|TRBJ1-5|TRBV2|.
TGTGCCAGCAGTGACGACTACAATCAGCCCCAGCATTTT
CASSDDYNQPQHF